This TCR beta chain is from a study of blood T cells in healthy people across ages. General study points: The diversity estimates, figures obtained from one million T cells, were considered underestimates.

As concerns this clonotype: What it binds is unknown. The DNA is omitted, as the CDR3 cannot be located on it reliably, and the CDR3 follows TCRdb's listing.

CDR1 is MGHDK, CDR2 SYGVNS, per germline. The CDR3 adds up to 13 amino acids, both ends counted. Alongside a J-beta primer mix, a sample-barcoded 5' primer served in a second PCR lasting roughly 6 to 12 cycles. Every molecule of cDNA carried a tag from a template-switch adaptor with 12 random nucleotides. TCRdb independently ran MiXCR on the 5' RACE reads; one entry per CDR3 protein. Found here are hundreds of thousands of distinct CDR3 sequences, under 45% of them singletons; the top ten hold 15% to 25%. Source material: blood. The receptor was derived from a man aged 55 to 70 in good health. The chain uses TRBV25-1 and TRBJ1-2. The CDR3 protein is CAGSESEYYGCTF.